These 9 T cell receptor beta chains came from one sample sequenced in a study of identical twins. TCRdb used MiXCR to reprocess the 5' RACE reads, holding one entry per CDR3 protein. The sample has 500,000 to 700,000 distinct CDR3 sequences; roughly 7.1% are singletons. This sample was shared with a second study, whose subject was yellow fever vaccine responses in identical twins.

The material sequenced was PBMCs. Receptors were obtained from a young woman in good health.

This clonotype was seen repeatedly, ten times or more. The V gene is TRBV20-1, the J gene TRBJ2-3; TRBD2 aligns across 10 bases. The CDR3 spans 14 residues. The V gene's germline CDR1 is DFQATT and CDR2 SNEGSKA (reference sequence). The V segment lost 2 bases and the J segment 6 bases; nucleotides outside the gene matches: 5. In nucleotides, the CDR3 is TGCAGTGCTAGAACTAGCGGGAATGGGGATACGCAGTATTTT. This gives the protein CSARTSGNGDTQYF.

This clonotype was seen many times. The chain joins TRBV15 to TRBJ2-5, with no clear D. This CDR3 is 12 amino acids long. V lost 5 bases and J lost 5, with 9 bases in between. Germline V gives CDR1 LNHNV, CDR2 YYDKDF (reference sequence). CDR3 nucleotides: TGTGCCACCAGCGAAGGGTGGGAGACCCAGTACTTC. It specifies CATSEGWETQYF.

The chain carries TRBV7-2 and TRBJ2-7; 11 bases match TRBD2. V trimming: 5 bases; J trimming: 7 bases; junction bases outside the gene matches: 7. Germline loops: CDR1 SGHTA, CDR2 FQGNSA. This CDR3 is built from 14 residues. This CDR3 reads CASSPLAGVKEQYF. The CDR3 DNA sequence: TGTGCCAGCAGCCCACTAGCGGGAGTAAAAGAGCAGTACTTC.

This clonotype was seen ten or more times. The CDR3: CATSDLGTVNEQFF. The CDR3, as DNA: TGTGCCACCAGTGATTTAGGGACAGTCAATGAGCAGTTCTTC. The J gene is TRBJ2-1, the V gene TRBV24-1; TRBD1 aligns across 7 bases. The CDR3 sequence is 14 residues long. V was clipped by 1 base and J by 6 bases; unmatched bases: 2. Germline V gene data show CDR1 as KGHDR and CDR2 as SFDVKD.

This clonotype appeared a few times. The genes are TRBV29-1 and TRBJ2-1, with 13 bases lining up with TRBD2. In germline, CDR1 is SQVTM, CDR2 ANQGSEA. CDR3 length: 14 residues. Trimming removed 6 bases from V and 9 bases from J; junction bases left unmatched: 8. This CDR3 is CSVSPGLAGREQFF. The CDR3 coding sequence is TGCAGCGTCTCTCCGGGACTAGCGGGACGTGAGCAGTTCTTC.

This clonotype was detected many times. The CDR3 region is CSVMQETQYF. In DNA form, the CDR3 reads TGCAGCGTTATGCAAGAGACCCAGTACTTC. V gene TRBV29-1 combines with J gene TRBJ2-5, with D unclear. The V end lost 5 bases, the J end lost 2 bases, and 3 bases lay between the germline ends. CDR1 and CDR2 from the germline V gene are SQVTM and ANQGSEA. This CDR3 spans 10 amino acids.

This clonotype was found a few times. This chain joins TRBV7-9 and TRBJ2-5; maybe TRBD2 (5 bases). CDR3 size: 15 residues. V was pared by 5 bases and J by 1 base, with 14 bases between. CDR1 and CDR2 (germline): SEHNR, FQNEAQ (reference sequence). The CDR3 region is CASSPEMGAQETQYF. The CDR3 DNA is TGTGCCAGCAGCCCAGAGATGGGAGCCCAAGAGACCCAGTACTTC.

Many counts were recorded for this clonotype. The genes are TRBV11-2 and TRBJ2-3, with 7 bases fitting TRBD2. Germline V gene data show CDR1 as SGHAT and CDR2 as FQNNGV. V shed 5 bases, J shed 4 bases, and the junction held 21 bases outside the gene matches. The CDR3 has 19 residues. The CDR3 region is CASSHYSGQSSGRADTQYF. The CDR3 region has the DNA TGTGCCAGCAGCCATTATAGCGGACAAAGCTCGGGGAGGGCAGATACGCAGTATTTT. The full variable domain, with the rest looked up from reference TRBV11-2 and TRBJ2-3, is EAGVAQSPRYKIIEKRQSVAFWCNPISGHATLYWYQQILGQGPKLLIQFQNNGVVDDSQLPKDRFSAERLKGVDSTLKIQPAKLEDSAVYLCASSHYSGQSSGRADTQYFGPGTRLTVL.

The CDR3 coding sequence is TGTGCCAGCACACCAGGTCGGGGTGCCTACGAGCAGTACGTC. Amino acids: CASTPGRGAYEQYV. The chain joins TRBV28 to TRBJ2-7; maybe TRBD2 (5 bases). The germline V gene has CDR1 MDHEN and CDR2 SYDVKM. The CDR3 has 14 residues. The V and J ends lost 7 bases and 2 bases respectively, with 15 bases between them.